This TCR beta chain came from a study of early T cells in non-severe SARS-CoV-2 infection. Study-level background: The sequenced material was bulk RNA from unsorted whole blood, and its chains were unpaired. Study-wide findings and caveats: VDJdb-based matching was biased toward anti-spike CD8 responses and missed private and CD4 specificities.

This clonotype was seen many times. Its target is unknown. Tagging with unique molecular identifiers was applied to individual cDNA molecules. In TCRdb, the 5' RACE reads were re-called with MiXCR into one record per CDR3 protein. The data show around 58,000 distinct CDR3 sequences, with about 7.6% seen just once and under 12% held by the top ten. This CDR3 has 17 amino acids. Germline trimming cut 1 base from V and 5 bases from J; bases unmatched to any gene: 9. Germline assignment: CDR1 SEHNR and CDR2 FQNEAQ (reference sequence). The V and J genes are TRBV7-9 and TRBJ1-2, with 11 positions matching TRBD1. The sequence was collected from an adult who was a healthcare worker with PCR-confirmed SARS-CoV-2 infection or an uninfected control (not recorded which). Sample: whole blood, taken at baseline. In DNA form, the CDR3 reads TGTGCCAGCAGCTTAGGGACAGGGGGCCAGGACGAATATGGCTACACCTTC. Its translation: CASSLGTGGQDEYGYTF.